The present T cell receptor beta chain was sequenced within a study of response to subunit inactivated influenza vaccine. This CDR3 region has 15 residues. Trimming removed 3 bases at V and 3 bases at J, with 13 bases between. One entry per CDR3 protein results from TCRdb running MiXCR on the RT-PCR reads. The data show over 150,000 distinct CDR3 sequences, around 10% seen once. The rearrangement joins TRBV12-3 or TRBV12-4 to TRBJ2-3; a weak D match, TRBD1 (6 bases). The clonotype was recovered from a man between 50 and 75 years old who received an inactivated influenza vaccine. Source: CD8+ T cells sorted from PBMCs, taken less than 30 months after vaccination. For the CDR3, the DNA is TGTGCCAGCAGTTTCTTCAGGGGATGGACAGATACGCAGTATTTT. Its protein product is CASSFFRGWTDTQYF.